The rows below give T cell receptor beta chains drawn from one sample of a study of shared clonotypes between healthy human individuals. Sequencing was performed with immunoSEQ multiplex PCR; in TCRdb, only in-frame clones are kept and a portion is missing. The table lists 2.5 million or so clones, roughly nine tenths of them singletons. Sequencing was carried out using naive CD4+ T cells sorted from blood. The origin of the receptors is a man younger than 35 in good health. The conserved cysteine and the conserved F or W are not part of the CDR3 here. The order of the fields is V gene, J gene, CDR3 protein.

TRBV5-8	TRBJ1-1	ASSKLQGNTEAF
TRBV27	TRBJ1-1	ASSQFRHQANTEAF
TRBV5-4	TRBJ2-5	ASSLARNRPGETQY
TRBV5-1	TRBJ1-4	ASSRGTGFTNEKLF
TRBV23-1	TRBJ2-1	ASSNLPLAGGPYNEQF
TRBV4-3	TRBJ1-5	ASSQDLRQGAGQPQH
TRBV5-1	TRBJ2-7	ASGPGGEQY
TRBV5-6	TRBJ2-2	ASSLVRKENTGELF
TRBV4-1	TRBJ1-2	ASSQEVGGSGQSYGYT
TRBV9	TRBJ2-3	ASSLASGTTDTQY
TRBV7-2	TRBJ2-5	ASSLVATQETQY
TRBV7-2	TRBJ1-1	ASSLGRRGALTEAF
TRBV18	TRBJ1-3	ASSPGTGTGNTIY
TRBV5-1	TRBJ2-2	ASGLAGLLNTGELF
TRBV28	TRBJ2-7	ASSRGTGVGEQY